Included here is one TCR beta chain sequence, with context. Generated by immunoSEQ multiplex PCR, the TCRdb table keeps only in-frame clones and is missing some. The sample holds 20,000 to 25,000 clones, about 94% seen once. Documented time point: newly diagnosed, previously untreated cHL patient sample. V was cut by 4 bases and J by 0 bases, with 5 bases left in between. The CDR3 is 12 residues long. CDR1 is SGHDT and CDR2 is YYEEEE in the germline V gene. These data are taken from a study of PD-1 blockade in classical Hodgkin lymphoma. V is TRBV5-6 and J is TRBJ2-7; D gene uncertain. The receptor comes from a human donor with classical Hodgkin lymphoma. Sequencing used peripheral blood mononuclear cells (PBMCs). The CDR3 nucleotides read TGTGCCAGCAGCCTACGCTCCTACGAGCAGTACTTC. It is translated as CASSLRSYEQYF. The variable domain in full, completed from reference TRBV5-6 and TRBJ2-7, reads DAGVTQSPTHLIKTRGQQVTLRCSPKSGHDTVSWYQQALGQGPQFIFQYYEEEERQRGNFPDRFSGHQFPNYSSELNVNALLLGDSALYLCASSLRSYEQYFGPGTRLTVT.